This paragraph covers one T cell receptor beta chain sequence. Its antigen target is currently unknown. No base quality information exists; no much larger clone differs at one position. Library construction relied on the immunoSEQ multiplex PCR assay. A mixture of 60 forward primers for TCR Vbeta segments and 13 reverse primers for TCR Jbeta segments was used in the multiplex PCR. The CDR3 region of rearranged TCR beta genes was amplified from genomic DNA with a multiplex PCR assay. Amplified TCR beta libraries were sequenced as 87-base-pair reads on the Illumina HiSeq System. The study's own analysis went as follows. Across the 670 or so repertoires, a later analysis counted approximately 83 million unique TCR beta chains, some 11 million of which were shared by at least two donors. To remove PCR and sequencing errors, raw reads were error-corrected and collapsed into unique sequences using a nearest-neighbor algorithm that merged closely related sequences. Alignment of CDR3 sequences to IMGT reference sequences was used to assign V, D and J gene segments. For a sequence to be retained, at least a six-nucleotide match to both a V gene segment and a J gene segment was required. Rearrangements were called productive when the CDR3 lacked stop codons and stayed in frame with V and J; all others were non-productive. CDR3 was defined by IMGT convention, running from the second conserved V-encoded cysteine to the conserved J-encoded phenylalanine. Sequences without an unambiguous match to a single V gene segment were excluded from the earlier analysis of about 640 of the donors. In an earlier analysis of a few hundred of the donors, a V segment was called functional when productive rearrangements were above 56.7%, and segregating when the standard deviation between donors exceeded 5%. A statistical classification framework was built to diagnose cytomegalovirus status from the catalog of TCR beta chain sequences. A later analysis assigned V and J genes by comparing TCR nucleotide sequences with IMGT/GENE-DB human TR gene sequences. The TCRdist pipeline was used in a later analysis to assign CDR3 sequences and most-parsimonious VDJ recombination scenarios. A later analysis defined each TCR beta chain by its CDR3 amino acid sequence plus V-gene family, and excluded reads lacking a unique V-gene family. In a later analysis, 450 to 600 highly shared, low-generation-probability nucleotide sequences were removed to address suspected cross-contamination and a sequencing artifact. A later analysis calculated a clonal expansion index for each public chain from normalized within-repertoire ranks of inferred template counts. In a later analysis, generation probabilities were computed with a VDJ recombination model fitted to out-of-frame rearrangements, and the resulting probabilities were checked against IGoR. Hypergeometric tests were used in a later analysis to score TCR-TCR, TCR-HLA and TCR-CMV co-occurrence, with a repertoire-size bias correction applied to the TCR pairs. To estimate false discovery rates, a later analysis permuted the HLA or CMV assignments 20 times. In a later analysis, co-occurring TCRs were grouped using DBSCAN, and TCRdist sequence similarity was added for clustering within HLA-allele-positive subsets. For co-occurrence clustering, repertoires with fewer than 30,000 or more than 120,000 public chains were excluded, along with five or six repertoires with anomalous nucleotide sharing. The immuneACCESS repertoire file appears here via TCRdb, limited to in-frame rearrangements. These files lack a portion of the clones; in checked studies, under half of the deficit traces to unresolved V genes, and the cause of the others is not known. V, J and clone size reflect that table, while D and trimming were determined from the DNA. Across this sample there are about 100,000 clones, with about 68% seen only once. The ten largest clones capture 3% to 4% of the sample.

The cohort consisted of 600 to 750 healthy bone marrow donors. All cohort members were sampled while nominally healthy, although unrecorded immune exposures were likely present. The donor tested CMV seropositive and was one of the 289 seropositive cohort members. Every donor gave a peripheral blood sample, and the peripheral blood mononuclear cells from that sample were used for TCR beta sequencing. Genomic DNA was extracted from the blood cell samples with the Qiagen DNeasy Blood Extraction Kit. This record belongs to a study of cytomegalovirus exposure and HLA in healthy donors (dated by TCRdb to about 2017). General notes on the study: In an earlier analysis of roughly 500 of the donors, 250 to 350 Gb of sequence data and 100 million or so unique TCR beta sequences from about 190 million T cells were reported. An early release that covered approximately 600 HLA-typed donors contained approximately 320 gigabases of sequencing data and about 93 million unique TCR sequences. Of the roughly 400 genotyped donors, around 81% fell in the genetic ancestry cluster associated with self-reported Caucasian donors. The study aimed to test whether signatures of past pathogen exposure could be identified by cataloging public T cell receptors. The study used immunosequencing to profile the T cell repertoires of under 700 subjects and linked those repertoires to cytomegalovirus serostatus. A separate validation cohort of some 130 different subjects was used in addition to the approximately 610-subject first cohort. High-throughput TCR immunosequencing, statistical association of individual TCRs with disease status, and machine learning were combined to predict cytomegalovirus infection status. A later analysis re-analyzed previously published TCR beta repertoires from approximately 670 donors and added high-resolution HLA genotyping to study TCR occurrence patterns. Rather than using new phenotypic data, the later analysis identified candidate immune exposures from TCR beta sequences and from how often those sequences occurred across donors. An earlier analysis of around 640 of the donors used high-throughput TCR beta sequencing to judge whether each TCR beta V gene segment behaved as functional or pseudogenic. Donor age, sex, ethnicity and CMV serostatus were compiled alongside the repertoire data. In a later genetic analysis, genome-wide SNP genotypes for about three fifths of the roughly 670 donors were used, and that subset was treated as a discovery cohort. All discovery cohort repertoires had been generated using a single sequencing platform. Both class I and class II loci were covered by HLA typing, at four-digit resolution. Typing coverage varied by locus: roughly 629-630 donors for A, B, C, DRB1 and DQB1; roughly 560 for DQA1; more than 600 for DPA1; under 490 for DPB1. Several DR-DQ haplotypes were treated as single units for association and clustering because of strong linkage in the cohort. Across some 400 genotyped donors of the cohort, an average of roughly 250,000 unique TCR beta nucleotide sequences per donor were sequenced, and approximately 17% of those sequences were non-productive. Study-level results and caveats: Because HLA typing was unavailable for some donors at each locus, only the typed subset was used in association tests. The study listed 164 TCR beta chains as associated with cytomegalovirus. A further reported finding was that TCR beta sequences accurately predicted the HLA-A and HLA-B alleles for most subjects in the first cohort. The authors suggested that the approach could potentially be extended to other disease states and immunological phenotypes. In a later analysis, TCR association rates were found to vary across HLA loci, with the most associated TCRs seen for DRB1 alleles and the fewest for HLA-C alleles. Assigning TCR associations to individual alleles was difficult when HLA alleles, especially DR and DQ, strongly co-occurred. CMV serostatus was the only immune exposure information available for the cohort. Several of the top co-occurrence clusters appeared to be linked to parvovirus B19, influenza, CMV and Epstein-Barr virus, according to a later analysis. The cohort was sequenced for TCR beta chains only, and without alpha or paired-chain data the features that could be detected were limited. Three of the identified cytomegalovirus-associated TCR beta chains were confirmed in vitro to be specific for cytomegalovirus antigens. Most TCR sequences were observed very rarely across donors, whereas some public TCRs were present in many individuals. An earlier analysis of approximately 590 of the donors showed that most TCR beta V segments appeared in productive rearrangements either about 87% or about 30% of the time, which broadly matched IMGT annotations. Most CMV-associated TCR beta chains appeared to be HLA-restricted in a later analysis, and the HLA associations seemed to be driven largely by CMV exposure. Sequencing depth was assumed to be roughly uniform across donors in the presence/absence analyses, though that assumption may not hold. In a later genetic analysis, a missense DCLRE1C variant was associated with V-gene and J-gene trimming of TCR beta chains, and the association was replicated in an independent cohort. Compared with equally common non-associated chains, HLA-associated TCR beta chains in a later analysis were more clonally expanded and had lower generation probabilities. The classifier was reported to diagnose cytomegalovirus status with high specificity and sensitivity in both the original and validation cohorts. A cluster of highly shared sequence variants was judged likely to represent a technical artifact of the sequencing pipeline. According to a later genetic analysis, donors in an Asian-associated ancestry cluster had fewer N-insertions in productive TCRs than the roughly 700-donor mean. Specific HLA alleles were associated with 15,000 to 20,000 TCR beta sequences at a false discovery rate of 0.05 in a later analysis. Because counts were too low, roughly 18 rarely observed V segments, including chromosome 9 orphons, were left out of the earlier analysis of some 600 of the donors. Linkage disequilibrium might explain the correlated functional status among segregating V segments, but an unknown experimental factor could not be ruled out.

Specimen: PBMCs. This clonotype originated in a young man in good health and CMV-seropositive.

The DNA sequence is TGTGCCAGCAGCGTAGGCAGGATAAACACTGAAGCTTTCTTT. The resulting protein is CASSVGRINTEAFF. Here the chain combines TRBV9 and TRBJ1-1; the D gene is unclear. From its cysteine to its phenylalanine, the CDR3 spans 14 amino acids. The retained sequence is limited to the CDR3, 42 bases, with the frame set at the first base. V and J are truncated by 0 bases and 2 bases respectively, leaving an intervening sequence of 8 bases. CDR1 and CDR2 are read off the germline V gene as SGDLS and YYNGEE.